This T cell receptor beta chain is from a study of beta chain features in type 1 diabetes. As for the study in general: Regarding age, gender and cell yields, patients proved similar to healthy donors. In all, about 100,000,000 sorted cells from all samples were analyzed. General study points: The naive, central memory and Treg TCRB repertoires looked more alike in patients than they did in healthy donors. The influence of HLA type on TCRB rearrangement stayed undetermined.

The germline CDR1 and CDR2 sequences are MNHEY and SVGAGI. Trimming removed 5 bases from V and 6 bases from J, with 8 bases in between. This CDR3 is built from 11 residues. About this clone itself: Antigen unknown.

Every bit of the isolated RNA underwent reverse transcription, so sequencing read expressed TCRB transcripts. The table came from immunoSEQ multiplex PCR; TCRdb's copy has only in-frame clones and leaves some out. The sample records about 320,000 clones, around 13% being singletons. Sequencing was done on a sample of central memory CD4+ T cells from blood. This TCR was sampled from a man aged 25 to 40 in good health. This rearrangement joins TRBV6-5 to TRBJ2-7; no firm D call. CDR3 nucleotide sequence: TGTGCCAGCAGTGAATTATCCGAGCAGTACTTC. Its protein product is CASSELSEQYF.